The rows below give T cell receptor beta chains drawn from one sample of a study of blood T cell repertoires in COVID-19. Data came from immunoSEQ multiplex PCR; TCRdb stores just in-frame clones and leaves some out. The sample consists of tens of thousands of clones, approximately 87% of them appearing once. The material sequenced was peripheral blood. The receptors come from a human donor in a cohort sampled during active COVID-19. Each CDR3 is given with its conserved first and last residue. The order of the fields is J gene, clone size, D gene, V gene, CDR3 DNA, CDR3 protein. A D gene is named only where the DNA matches it firmly. Clone size appears in some rows only: once, few, many, or a class for an expanded clone.

TRBJ1-1 NA NA TRBV25-1 TGTGCCAGCAGTTGGGCCATGAACACTGAAGCTTTCTTT CASSWAMNTEAFF
TRBJ2-7 NA NA TRBV5-1 TGCGCCAGCAGCTTGTCCGGGACTCAGTCCACCTACGAGCAGTACTTC CASSLSGTQSTYEQYF
TRBJ1-1 NA NA TRBV28 TGTGCCAGCAGTTTACTAAACACTGAAGCTTTCTTT CASSLLNTEAFF
TRBJ2-2 NA NA TRBV5-1 TGCGCCAGCAGCTATCGGGGAACGAACACCGGGGAGCTGTTTTTT CASSYRGTNTGELFF
TRBJ1-2 few TRBD1 TRBV6-5 TGTGCCAGCAGTCCTCTCGGACAGGGAGGGAGGGGCAACACCTTC CASSPLGQGGRGNTF
TRBJ1-3 NA TRBD1 TRBV4-2 TGTGCCAGCAGCCAAGTCACAGGGGCCAACTCTGGAAACACCATATATTTT CASSQVTGANSGNTIYF
TRBJ1-1 once NA TRBV5-6 TGTGCCAGCAGCTTGGGACGGAGGAACACTGAAGCTTTCTTT CASSLGRRNTEAFF
TRBJ2-5 NA NA TRBV28 TGTGCCAGCAGGGTGGGGGGGCCTGAGACCCAGTACTTC CASRVGGPETQYF
TRBJ2-1 NA NA TRBV29-1 TGCAGCGTCGCCGAGCCGGGACAAGTGAACAATGAGCAGTTCTTC CSVAEPGQVNNEQFF
TRBJ2-2 NA NA TRBV5-4 TGTGCCAGCAGCTTGGGGTTCACCGCAGGGTCCTACACCGGGGAGCTGTTTTTT CASSLGFTAGSYTGELFF
TRBJ2-7 NA NA TRBV5-1 TGCGCCAGCAGCCCAGGGGCGAGCTCCTACGAGCAGTACTTC CASSPGASSYEQYF
TRBJ1-5 NA NA TRBV28 TGTGCCAGCAGTTTAGCGGTAGGCAGTCAGAATCAGCCCCAGCATTTT CASSLAVGSQNQPQHF
TRBJ2-2 NA NA TRBV15 TGTGCCACCAGCAGAGATCTCGGGGGTTTTGACACCGGGGAGCTGTTTTTT CATSRDLGGFDTGELFF
TRBJ1-2 NA NA TRBV4-1 TGCGCCAGCAGCCAAGTTCCAATCACCGCGAACTATGGCTACACCTTC CASSQVPITANYGYTF
TRBJ2-2 NA TRBD2 TRBV9 TGTGCCAGCAGCGTAGAAGGGACTAGCGGGATGAACACCGGGGAGCTGTTTTTT CASSVEGTSGMNTGELFF
TRBJ2-7 NA TRBD1 TRBV29-1 TGCAGCGTTGAAGATCTTCAGCGACAGGGAATTTGTGAGCAGTACTTC CSVEDLQRQGICEQYF
TRBJ2-7 few TRBD1 TRBV4-1 TGCGCCAGCAGCCAAGGGACAGGGCGTGCAAACGAGCAGTACTTC CASSQGTGRANEQYF
TRBJ2-7 few TRBD1 TRBV7-7 TGTGCTAGCAGCCGGGGACAGGGGAAAGAGAGGAGCTCCTACGAGCAGTACTTC CASSRGQGKERSSYEQYF
TRBJ2-7 once TRBD1 TRBV5-4 TGTGCCAGCAGCTCGACAGGGTACGAGCAGTACTTC CASSSTGYEQYF
TRBJ1-1 NA NA TRBV7-2 TGTGCCAGCAGCTTAGCGTTATACGCGGTTTCCGAAGCTTTCTTT CASSLALYAVSEAFF
TRBJ2-7 NA NA TRBV18 TGTGCCAGCTCACCACCGTCTAGCTACGAGCAGTACTTC CASSPPSSYEQYF
TRBJ2-7 NA TRBD2 TRBV28 TGTGCCAGCAGTTTTACTAGCGGGAGGCTTTCGGGCGAGCAGTACTTC CASSFTSGRLSGEQYF
TRBJ1-2 once NA TRBV28 TGTGCCAGCAGTTTGATACAGCTCTATGGCTACACCTTC CASSLIQLYGYTF